This T cell receptor beta chain came from a study of T-cell memory formation after mild COVID-19. Whole-study context: Most TCR clusters belonged to a single donor. Overall study results and limits: Chiefly within CM and EM were the contracting CD4+ clones; CD8+ ones were within EMRA. CD4+ bias marked clones expanding day 15 to 37, unlike balanced contracting clones. Memory cells collected pre-infection included some clones that later responded, suggesting cross-reactive memory joined.

Each CDR3 protein is one row after TCRdb ran MiXCR on the 5' RACE reads. The profile covers approximately 430,000 distinct CDR3 sequences, with about 25% appearing a single time and about 12% taken by the ten largest. Turning to this clonotype: What it recognizes is unknown.

Sample: PBMCs or a T cell subset sorted from them (not recorded which). This sequence was found in an adult woman who had mild COVID-19 (a few samples of this study predate the infection). Cell type and time point are not known.

In nucleotides, the CDR3 is TGTGCCAGCAGCAAAAGCCCGGGACAGTCCTACGAGCAGTACTTC. As protein: CASSKSPGQSYEQYF. V gene TRBV7-9 combines with J gene TRBJ2-7; 7 bases are a match to TRBD1. The CDR3 consists of 15 residues. Germline CDR1 SEHNR, CDR2 FQNEAQ (reference sequence). J was trimmed by 1 base and V by 5 bases; bases with no gene match: 8.